Listed below are T cell receptor beta chains from one sample, sequenced in a study of Ad26.COV2.S vaccination and SARS-CoV-2 variants. The data were produced by immunoSEQ multiplex PCR, yet TCRdb's version contains in-frame clones alone and is incomplete. The data hold around 300,000 clones, with about 87% observed a single time. Sequences were derived from peripheral blood, sampled in a trial of Ad26.COV2.S vaccine versus placebo. The receptors derive from a person between 18 and 59 years old who received the Ad26.COV2.S COVID-19 vaccine or a placebo. Each CDR3 is given with its conserved first and last residue. The D gene is left open where the match is weak. Not every row has a clone size; where given, it reads once, few, many or a size class.

j_call,v_call,d_call,clone_size,cdr3_aa,cdr3_nt
TRBJ1-1,TRBV19,NA,NA,CASSLRLKSTEAFF,TGTGCCAGTAGTCTCAGGCTGAAGAGTACTGAAGCTTTCTTT
TRBJ1-2,TRBV28,NA,many,CASSRGTLGYTF,TGTGCCAGCAGTCGGGGGACTTTAGGCTACACCTTC
TRBJ1-1,TRBV7-2,TRBD1,once,CASSMGRTGKNAEAFF,TGTGCCAGCAGCATGGGGAGGACAGGGAAGAACGCTGAAGCTTTCTTT
TRBJ1-2,TRBV4-3,NA,NA,CASSQEFLGVEGVYGYTF,TGCGCCAGCAGCCAAGAGTTTTTGGGCGTGGAGGGAGTTTATGGCTACACCTTC
TRBJ2-2,TRBV19,TRBD1,NA,CASSIGGPGQGNTGELFF,TGTGCCAGTAGTATAGGCGGACCGGGACAGGGAAACACCGGGGAGCTGTTTTTT
TRBJ1-2,TRBV18,NA,once,CASSGAGEVLYGYTF,TGTGCCAGCTCCGGAGCCGGAGAAGTACTCTATGGCTACACCTTC
TRBJ1-2,TRBV25-1,NA,NA,CASNGIGYGYTF,TGTGCCAGCAACGGAATCGGCTATGGCTACACCTTC
TRBJ2-1,TRBV7-3,TRBD2,NA,CASSATSGGNEQFF,TGTGCCAGCAGCGCGACTAGCGGGGGTAATGAGCAGTTCTTC
TRBJ1-1,TRBV27,NA,NA,CASSLNPGRYTEAFF,TGTGCCAGCAGTTTAAACCCCGGTAGATACACTGAAGCTTTCTTT
TRBJ1-6,TRBV27,NA,NA,CASSLSLSSYNSPLHF,TGTGCCAGCAGTTTATCGTTGAGCTCCTATAATTCACCCCTCCACTTT
TRBJ1-5,TRBV28,NA,NA,CASNGGGNQPQHF,TGTGCCAGCAATGGGGGGGGGAATCAGCCCCAGCATTTT
TRBJ1-4,TRBV19,NA,NA,CASSIIVKPGKLFF,TGTGCCAGTAGTATTATTGTCAAACCGGGAAAACTGTTTTTT
TRBJ2-5,TRBV3-1/TRBV3-2,NA,NA,CASSQFGAGPQETQYF,TGTGCCAGCAGCCAATTTGGGGCAGGGCCCCAAGAGACCCAGTACTTC
TRBJ2-7,TRBV7-9,NA,NA,CASSPNSKNYEQYF,TGTGCCAGCAGCCCTAATTCGAAGAACTACGAGCAGTACTTC
TRBJ1-6,TRBV11-2,NA,NA,CASSLGGQASSLHF,TGTGCCAGCAGCTTAGGAGGGCAGGCATCCTCCCTCCACTTT
TRBJ1-4,TRBV5-1,TRBD1,NA,CASSTGDRTNEKLFF,TGCGCCAGCAGCACCGGGGACAGGACAAATGAAAAACTGTTTTTT
TRBJ2-3,TRBV4-1,TRBD2,NA,CASSRELAESSTDTQYF,TGCGCCAGCAGCCGAGAGCTAGCGGAATCTAGCACAGATACGCAGTATTTT
TRBJ2-2,TRBV3-1/TRBV3-2,TRBD2,NA,CASSQPGRASGELFF,TGTGCCAGCAGCCAACCCGGGAGGGCGTCCGGGGAGCTGTTTTTT
TRBJ2-3,TRBV5-1,NA,NA,CASSLPVRSDTQYF,TGCGCCAGCAGCCTCCCAGTTAGGTCAGATACGCAGTATTTT
TRBJ2-7,TRBV5-1,NA,once,CASSLEGSLYEQYF,TGCGCCAGCAGCCTGGAGGGCAGCCTGTACGAGCAGTACTTC
TRBJ2-1,TRBV5-4,TRBD1,NA,CASSPARDRESNEQFF,TGTGCCAGCAGCCCCGCCCGGGACAGGGAGTCCAATGAGCAGTTCTTC
TRBJ1-2,TRBV4-3,NA,NA,CASSQGGAPPYGYTF,TGCGCCAGCAGCCAAGGGGGGGCGCCGCCCTATGGCTACACCTTC
TRBJ1-2,TRBV5-6,NA,NA,CASTQRTYGYTF,TGTGCCAGCACCCAACGAACCTATGGCTACACCTTC
TRBJ1-5,TRBV5-8,NA,few,CASSLYSSNQPQHF,TGTGCCAGCAGCTTGTATAGCTCCAATCAGCCCCAGCATTTT
TRBJ2-5,TRBV2,TRBD2,NA,CASSSVGGTSETFGLQTQYF,TGTGCCAGCAGTTCTGTGGGTGGGACTAGCGAAACTTTCGGGCTACAGACCCAGTACTTC
TRBJ2-3,TRBV5-1,NA,NA,CASSPGTTDTQYF,TGCGCCAGCAGCCCCGGGACGACAGATACGCAGTATTTT
TRBJ2-2,TRBV3-1/TRBV3-2,TRBD2,NA,CASSRLAGGLPGELFF,TGTGCCAGCAGCCGACTAGCGGGGGGGCTCCCCGGGGAGCTGTTTTTT
TRBJ1-3,TRBV30,NA,once,CAFPHTASGNTIYF,TGTGCCTTTCCCCACACCGCCTCTGGAAACACCATATATTTT
TRBJ2-2,TRBV11-2,TRBD1,few,CASSPNRGRHTGELFF,TGTGCCAGCAGCCCCAATAGGGGGCGCCATACCGGGGAGCTGTTTTTT
TRBJ2-7,TRBV5-1,TRBD2,NA,CASSLEASGREQYF,TGCGCCAGCAGCTTGGAAGCCAGCGGGAGGGAGCAGTACTTC
TRBJ2-1,TRBV28,TRBD1,NA,CASRGQGQNEQFF,TGTGCCAGCAGGGGACAGGGTCAGAATGAGCAGTTCTTC
TRBJ2-1,TRBV7-2,NA,few,CASSFNYNEQFF,TGTGCCAGCAGCTTCAACTACAATGAGCAGTTCTTC
TRBJ1-3,TRBV9,NA,NA,CASSLDKGYSGNTIYF,TGTGCCAGCAGCTTGGACAAGGGATACTCTGGAAACACCATATATTTT
TRBJ2-7,TRBV7-9,NA,NA,CASSPSRNPYEQYF,TGTGCCAGCAGCCCCAGTCGGAACCCCTACGAGCAGTACTTC
TRBJ1-2,TRBV7-3,TRBD1,NA,CASSLDRAFAYGYTF,TGTGCCAGCAGCCTCGACAGGGCTTTCGCCTATGGCTACACCTTC
TRBJ2-7,TRBV7-3,TRBD2,NA,CASSYLQAGGQWHF,TGTGCCAGCAGCTATTTACAAGCGGGAGGGCAATGGCACTTC
TRBJ2-3,TRBV7-3,TRBD2,NA,CASSRGSYPSKDTQYF,TGTGCCAGCAGCCGCGGGAGCTATCCCTCGAAAGATACGCAGTATTTT
TRBJ2-1,TRBV27,NA,NA,CASSRGGRLLGQFF,TGTGCCAGCAGCAGGGGCGGGAGACTACTCGGGCAGTTCTTC
TRBJ1-1,TRBV3-1/TRBV3-2,NA,NA,CASSQAQVAFF,TGTGCCAGCAGCCAAGCACAGGTAGCTTTCTTT
TRBJ2-7,TRBV12-3/TRBV12-4,NA,NA,CASRAPGRYEQYF,TGTGCCAGCAGGGCACCAGGACGGTACGAGCAGTACTTC
TRBJ1-4,TRBV5-1,NA,NA,CASSLTGTRVEKLFF,TGCGCCAGCAGCTTGACCGGGACCCGGGTAGAAAAACTGTTTTTT
TRBJ2-5,TRBV7-2,NA,NA,CASSFGTGYQETQYF,TGTGCCAGCAGCTTCGGTACAGGGTATCAAGAGACCCAGTACTTC